What follows are 16 T cell receptor beta chains derived from one specimen sequenced in a study of shared T cell receptors in the human thymus. Measured with immunoSEQ multiplex PCR; TCRdb has only the in-frame clones, and not every one. The table has some 720,000 clones, approximately 90% seen once; the top ten hold around 0.0099%. The same sample was also used in a study of human thymus T cells.

Sequencing was done on a sample of thymocytes. The receptor source for this set is a boy younger than two with a congenital heart defect.

The V gene is TRBV11-2, the J gene TRBJ2-7; D unresolved. The CDR3 is made up of 14 amino acids. V gave up 3 bases and J gave up 3 bases, with 12 bases separating them. Germline CDR1 reads SGHAT; CDR2 reads FQNNGV. The CDR3 sequence is CASSLVGLVYEQYF. The CDR3 nucleotides read TGTGCCAGCAGCTTGGTCGGGTTAGTCTACGAGCAGTACTTC. Full variable domain (rest looked up from reference TRBV11-2 and TRBJ2-7): EAGVAQSPRYKIIEKRQSVAFWCNPISGHATLYWYQQILGQGPKLLIQFQNNGVVDDSQLPKDRFSAERLKGVDSTLKIQPAKLEDSAVYLCASSLVGLVYEQYFGPGTRLTVT.

This sequence joins TRBV29-1 and TRBJ1-5, with unresolved D. The CDR3 loop spans 13 amino acids. The germline V gene encodes CDR1 SQVTM and CDR2 ANQGSEA. V lost 6 bases and J 2 bases, leaving 11 bases between the germline ends. The CDR3 is CSVQWGGNQPQHF. The CDR3 nucleotides read TGCAGCGTCCAGTGGGGAGGCAATCAGCCCCAGCATTTT.

The gene calls are TRBV27 and TRBJ1-5, with D possibly TRBD1 on 5 matching bases. This CDR3 spans 14 amino acids. Germline CDR1 MNHEY, CDR2 SMNVEV (reference sequence). The V gene lost 7 bases and the J gene lost 5 bases, with 15 bases spanning the gap. CDR3 region: CASTSVRGDQPQHF. The CDR3 DNA follows: TGTGCCAGCACCTCGGTAAGGGGCGATCAGCCCCAGCATTTT.

This clone was seen only a few times. The CDR3 sequence: CASSQDSPSGSTDTQYF. Here the CDR3 DNA reads TGTGCCAGCAGCCAAGATTCCCCTAGCGGGAGTACAGATACGCAGTATTTT. This chain uses TRBV4-2 with TRBJ2-3, with TRBD2 identical over 10 bases. J was trimmed by 3 bases and V by 0 bases; bases with no gene match: 6. The germline V gene encodes CDR1 LGHNA and CDR2 YNFKEQ. The CDR3 is 17 residues long.

This chain uses TRBV7-8 with TRBJ2-5; 10 positions agree with TRBD2. The CDR3 is 18 amino acids. Per germline, CDR1 SGHVS and CDR2 FQNEAQ. The V gene end was trimmed by 6 bases and the J gene end by 3 bases; junction bases not matched to a gene: 16. CDR3 sequence (DNA): TGTGCCAGCAGAATTAGTGGAGCGGGAGGGTTGGGTAAAGAGACCCAGTACTTC. It yields the protein CASRISGAGGLGKETQYF.

This clone was picked up one time. The chain is built from TRBV5-4 and TRBJ2-5; no firm D call. The CDR3 extends over 14 amino acids. V was clipped by 4 bases and J by 1 base, with 11 bases between them. Germline assignment: CDR1 SGHNT and CDR2 YYREEE (reference sequence). In nucleotides, the CDR3 is TGTGCCAGCAGCCACAGACAACTCCAAGAGACCCAGTACTTC. Its translation: CASSHRQLQETQYF.

This chain connects TRBV15 to TRBJ2-1; 13 positions match TRBD2. V was pared by 1 base and J by 0 bases, with 12 bases of the junction left unmatched. Germline-derived CDR1 and CDR2 are LNHNV and YYDKDF (reference sequence). The CDR3 is 21 residues long. For the CDR3, the DNA is TGTGCCACCAGCAGAGGGGAAACTAGCGGGAGGGCAACTAGCTCCTACAATGAGCAGTTCTTC. Protein sequence: CATSRGETSGRATSSYNEQFF.

V usage is TRBV11-3 and J usage is TRBJ1-5; possible D gene TRBD1, 5 bases. The CDR3 length is 16 residues. The germline gives CDR1 SGHNT, CDR2 YENEEA. With 5 bases removed from V and 2 bases from J, the gap between germline ends came to 16 bases. The CDR3 loop reads CASSPVPQAGNQPQHF. The CDR3 coding sequence is TGTGCCAGCAGCCCGGTCCCACAGGCGGGCAATCAGCCCCAGCATTTT.

The V and J genes are TRBV11-2 and TRBJ2-3, with 11 bases fitting TRBD2. Unmatched junction bases numbered 8, after V lost 6 bases and J lost 3 bases. Germline V gene lookup returns CDR1 SGHAT and CDR2 FQNNGV. The CDR3 runs to 16 residues. CDR3 sequence (DNA): TGTGCCAGCAGGCGAGCCGGGACTAGCGGTACAGATACGCAGTATTTT. As protein: CASRRAGTSGTDTQYF.

The chain joins TRBV4-3 to TRBJ1-3, with a tentative D call TRBD1 (5 bases). This CDR3 comprises 18 residues. CDR1 is LGHNA, CDR2 YSLEER, per germline. V lost 1 base and J 0 bases, leaving 16 bases between the germline ends. In nucleotides, the CDR3 is TGCGCCAGCAGCCAAGCTACGGGGGACCGAAACTCTGGAAACACCATATATTTT. It codes for CASSQATGDRNSGNTIYF.

This rearrangement joins TRBV5-1 to TRBJ2-3; the match to TRBD2 covers 7 bases. CDR3 length: 12 amino acids. The J segment lost 5 bases and the V segment lost 6 bases, leaving 3 bases of the junction unmatched. Germline CDR1 reads SGHRS; CDR2 reads YFSETQ. This CDR3 reads CASTGGRDTQYF. The CDR3 DNA follows: TGCGCCAGCACAGGCGGGAGAGATACGCAGTATTTT. The full variable domain, rest sourced from reference TRBV5-1 and TRBJ2-3, is KAGVTQTPRYLIKTRGQQVTLSCSPISGHRSVSWYQQTPGQGLQFLFEYFSETQRNKGNFPGRFSGRQFSNSRSEMNVSTLELGDSALYLCASTGGRDTQYFGPGTRLTVL.

This chain joins TRBV7-8 and TRBJ2-7; maybe TRBD2 (5 bases). The CDR3 totals 12 residues. Germline-derived CDR1 and CDR2 are SGHVS and FQNEAQ. The V and J ends lost 5 bases and 3 bases respectively, with 8 bases between them. This CDR3 reads CASSPLDYEQYF. The DNA of the CDR3 is TGTGCCAGCAGCCCACTAGACTACGAGCAGTACTTC.

V gene TRBV5-4 combines with J gene TRBJ1-2; 7 bases align to TRBD1. Unmatched junction bases numbered 8, after V lost 0 bases and J lost 0 bases. The CDR3 loop spans 17 amino acids. Germline CDR1 is SGHNT and CDR2 is YYREEE (reference sequence). The CDR3 spells CASSLAGQVRANYGYTF. As DNA, the CDR3 is TGTGCCAGCAGCTTGGCTGGACAGGTACGAGCTAACTATGGCTACACCTTC. Full variable domain (outside the CDR3, taken from reference TRBV5-4 and TRBJ1-2): ETGVTQSPTHLIKTRGQQVTLRCSSQSGHNTVSWYQQALGQGPQFIFQYYREEENGRGNFPPRFSGLQFPNYSSELNVNALELDDSALYLCASSLAGQVRANYGYTFGSGTRLTVV.

The chain joins TRBV28 to TRBJ2-7; 12 nucleotides align to TRBD2. CDR1 MDHEN and CDR2 SYDVKM come from the germline V gene. This CDR3 is 16 amino acids long. V gave up 3 bases and J gave up 5 bases; unmatched junction bases: 8. DNA for the CDR3: TGTGCCAGCAGTTTTAGGACTAGCGGGAAGGTCGACGAGCAGTACTTC. It yields the protein CASSFRTSGKVDEQYF.

For this clone: Other nucleotide sequences from this sample produce the same CDR3. The V gene is TRBV5-1, the J gene TRBJ1-4, with D tentatively TRBD1 (6 bases). Looked up from germline, CDR1 is SGHRS and CDR2 is YFSETQ. The CDR3 length is 15 residues. V dropped 0 bases and J dropped 4 bases, with 10 bases sitting between them. The CDR3 spells CASSLAGEGNEKLFF. The CDR3 bases are TGCGCCAGCAGCTTGGCAGGGGAAGGTAATGAAAAACTGTTTTTT.

This sequence joins TRBV6-5 and TRBJ2-5; 9 bases align to TRBD2. The V and J ends lost 0 bases and 10 bases, in that order; junction bases with no gene match: 9. The CDR3 totals 15 residues. CDR1 MNHEY and CDR2 SVGAGI come from the germline V gene. The CDR3 region is CASSYSGGRARGQYF. The CDR3 coding sequence is TGTGCCAGCAGTTACTCCGGCGGGAGGGCCCGAGGCCAGTACTTC.